The source of this TCR beta chain is a study of CD8+ T cells in alopecia areata. Overall study: Each of the treated patients was given oral tofacitinib, 5 to 10 mg twice daily, for moderate-to-severe alopecia areata.

This clone has more than one count but fewer than ten. Sequencing relied on a cDNA template that was reverse transcribed from extracted RNA. Repertoires were generated with immunoSEQ multiplex PCR, while TCRdb's copy carries only in-frame clones and drops some. Of over 100,000 clones in the sample, approximately 54% were seen once. This CDR3 comprises 15 residues. Germline V gene data show CDR1 as MGHRA and CDR2 as YSYEKL. The V and J ends lost 4 bases and 1 base, in that order; junction bases with no gene match: 4. Treatment: oral pan-JAK inhibitor, 5-10 mg twice daily. Sorting of PBMCs yielded the CD4+ and CD8+ T cells.

The V call is TRBV4-1, the J call TRBJ2-5; TRBD2 matches at 9 bases. The receptor's source is a human donor with alopecia areata. The source was CD8+ T cells sorted from blood, collected at week 24, from a patient treated with tofacitinib. The CDR3 DNA sequence: TGCGCCAGCAGCCCGACTAGCGGCGGCCAAGAGACCCAGTACTTC. Protein: CASSPTSGGQETQYF.